A selection of T cell receptor beta chains follows, all from one sample in a study of OX40 agonist ivuxolimab in advanced cancers. Here immunoSEQ multiplex PCR was the method, and the copy in TCRdb shows in-frame clones only, minus some. The sample shows approximately 70,000 clones, 65% to 90% of them seen only once. The sample here was CD4+ or CD8+ T cells sorted from blood, taken in a trial of the OX40 agonist ivuxolimab. All receptors come from an adult with an advanced solid tumor such as melanoma, head and neck, liver or kidney cancer. Each CDR3 is given with its conserved first and last residue. D genes are given only for firm matches.

-	TRBV6-1	TRBJ2-7	CASSLVGGRGEQYF
TRBD1	TRBV6-6	TRBJ1-1	CASNRDSPLNTEAFF
TRBD1	TRBV6-5	TRBJ2-2	CASRLTGGGELFF
-	TRBV10-2	TRBJ2-7	CASSAPPAYEQYF
TRBD1	TRBV19	TRBJ2-1	CASSITGVGYNEQFF
TRBD1	TRBV7-9	TRBJ1-1	CASSLSGTGVEAFF
-	TRBV6-5	TRBJ2-2	CASRLTVNTGELFF
-	TRBV11-2	TRBJ2-7	CASSLDEGTWVRQYF
-	TRBV5-4	TRBJ1-3	CASSLPSPSGNTIYF
-	TRBV19	TRBJ1-2	CASRNREVYGYTF